The rows below give T cell receptor beta chains drawn from one sample of a study of T-cell reconstitution after alpha-beta-depleted transplantation in children. TCRdb analysed the PCR reads with MiXCR anew, one entry per CDR3 protein. The sample lists fewer than 250,000 distinct CDR3 sequences; around a sixth were seen once. Source: PBMCs, mostly from graft donor cells, taken 360 days after TCRalphabeta/CD19-depleted stem cell transplant. Every receptor here comes from a male patient aged 2 to 9 who had a stem cell transplant for acute lymphoblastic leukemia, so the T cells may come from the graft donor. The CDR3 runs from the conserved cysteine through the conserved F or W. Each record gives: J gene, V gene, D gene, clone size, CDR3 protein, CDR3 DNA. D genes are given only for firm matches. Clone sizes are given selectively: once, few, many, or a class where the clone is expanded.

>TRBJ2-3|TRBV2|TRBD1|few
CASSWDRGTDTQYF
TGTGCCAGCAGCTGGGACAGGGGCACAGATACGCAGTATTTT
>TRBJ2-1|TRBV19|TRBD2|few
CASSIVRGGSYNEQFF
TGTGCCAGTAGTATAGTACGGGGGGGCTCCTACAATGAGCAGTTCTTC
>TRBJ1-3|TRBV5-5|NA|many
CASSLGPSRGGNTIYF
TGTGCCAGCAGCTTGGGCCCCAGTCGGGGTGGAAACACCATATATTTT
>TRBJ2-3|TRBV18|NA|NA
CASSPRGSSTDTQYF
TGTGCCAGCTCACCAAGGGGTTCTAGCACAGATACGCAGTATTTT
>TRBJ1-5|TRBV10-3|TRBD1|few
CAISRAGQGKGPPQPQHF
TGTGCCATCAGTCGAGCGGGACAGGGAAAGGGCCCTCCTCAGCCCCAGCATTTT
>TRBJ1-3|TRBV27|TRBD1|NA
CASSQTGSSGNTIYF
TGTGCCAGCAGTCAGACAGGGTCCTCTGGAAACACCATATATTTT
>TRBJ2-7|TRBV10-2|NA|NA
CASSGIGYQQYF
TGCGCCAGCAGTGGAATTGGCTACCAGCAGTACTTC
>TRBJ2-5|TRBV5-1|TRBD1|NA
CASKENTGGETQYF
TGCGCCAGCAAGGAGAATACAGGGGGAGAGACCCAGTACTTC
>TRBJ2-5|TRBV28|NA|NA
CASRASSETQYF
TGTGCCAGCCGTGCTAGCTCGGAGACCCAGTACTTC
>TRBJ2-5|TRBV7-2|NA|NA
CASSTRQVQETQYF
TGTGCCAGCAGCACAAGACAGGTCCAAGAGACCCAGTACTTC
>TRBJ2-2|TRBV10-3|NA|few
CAIAPLGRHGTGELFF
TGTGCCATAGCCCCTCTTGGGAGACATGGCACCGGGGAGCTGTTTTTT
>TRBJ2-7|TRBV29-1|TRBD1|NA
CSAGQEAGEQYF
TGCAGCGCCGGACAGGAGGCCGGCGAGCAGTACTTC
>TRBJ2-2|TRBV5-1|TRBD2|many
CASSLILAGGSGELFF
TGCGCCAGCAGCTTGATTCTAGCGGGGGGATCCGGGGAGCTGTTTTTT
>TRBJ2-2|TRBV5-1|NA|few
CASSLDWTANTGELFF
TGCGCCAGCAGCTTGGATTGGACAGCGAACACCGGGGAGCTGTTTTTT
>TRBJ2-7|TRBV5-6|TRBD2|NA
CASSSPRISGAGDEQYF
TGTGCCAGCAGCTCACCTAGGATTAGCGGTGCGGGGGACGAGCAGTACTTC